The present T cell receptor beta chain was sequenced within a study of beta chain features in type 1 diabetes. The wider study: Cell yields, gender and age were similar in healthy donors and patients. Broader study findings: Among all four CD4+ subsets, Type 1 diabetes patients had TCRB CDR3s that were moderately but significantly shorter.

CDR1 and CDR2 from the germline V gene are SGHRS and YFSETQ. The CDR3 loop spans 16 amino acids. Trimming pared 3 bases from V and 3 bases from J, leaving 16 bases between. In the case of this clone: Its antigen remains unidentified.

Central memory, naive, regulatory and stem cell-like memory CD4+ cells were sorted by CD45RO/CCR7/CD25/CD127/CD95/CD27. Expressed TCRB transcripts got sequenced, as all isolated RNA was reverse transcribed. Measured with immunoSEQ multiplex PCR; TCRdb has only the in-frame clones, and not every one. Of around 97,000 clones in the sample, 25% to 35% were seen once. V gene TRBV5-1 combines with J gene TRBJ2-1, with a weak D call TRBD1 (6 bases). This receptor was taken from a woman between 18 and 29 years old with type 1 diabetes. The sample taken for sequencing was central memory CD4+ T cells from blood. The CDR3 sequence is CASSSYPGDNYNEQFF. Here the CDR3 DNA reads TGCGCCAGCAGCTCCTATCCTGGGGACAACTACAATGAGCAGTTCTTC.